This passage covers 17 T cell receptor beta chains from one sample sequenced in a study of OX40 agonist ivuxolimab in advanced cancers. The protocol was immunoSEQ multiplex PCR, while the TCRdb copy is restricted to in-frame clones and leaves out a portion. The sample records tens of thousands of clones, over 70% being singletons. The sample in question was CD4+ or CD8+ T cells sorted from blood, obtained in a trial of the OX40 agonist ivuxolimab. These receptors were obtained from an adult with an advanced solid tumor such as melanoma, head and neck, liver or kidney cancer.

Comment on this clone: Other DNA sequences of this sample code for an identical CDR3. The V and J genes are TRBV7-2 and TRBJ2-3, with 11 nucleotides matching TRBD2. Trimming removed 1 base from V and 2 bases from J; junction bases left unmatched: 5. This CDR3 spans 17 amino acids. Germline loops: CDR1 SGHTA, CDR2 FQGNSA. The CDR3: CASSLGVAGGPTDTQYF. As DNA, the CDR3 is TGTGCCAGCAGCTTAGGGGTAGCGGGAGGGCCCACAGATACGCAGTATTTT.

This chain links TRBV6-1 with TRBJ1-2; 10 nucleotides line up with TRBD1. Germline V lookup: CDR1 MNHNS, CDR2 SASEGT. This CDR3 is 15 amino acids long. Unmatched junction bases numbered 10, after V lost 5 bases and J lost 7 bases. For the CDR3, the DNA is TGTGCCAGCAGTAGACAGGGGGCCCAAAGTCGTGGCTACACCTTC. Protein: CASSRQGAQSRGYTF.

V usage is TRBV18 and J usage is TRBJ2-7, with unresolved D. CDR3 length: 13 amino acids. Germline CDR1 reads KGHSH; CDR2 reads LQKENI. The germline V and J ends were trimmed by 3 bases and 0 bases, with 6 bases remaining between them. The CDR3: CASSPKSSYEQYF. The CDR3 coding sequence is TGTGCCAGCTCACCCAAAAGCTCCTACGAGCAGTACTTC.

V usage is TRBV5-5 and J usage is TRBJ1-1; 7 nucleotides align to TRBD1. The CDR3 contains 13 residues. CDR1 and CDR2 from the germline V gene are SGHKS and YYEKEE (reference sequence). Trimming took 4 bases from V and 7 from J; bases not matched to a gene: 7. The CDR3 sequence: CASSRGTVSEAFF. Written as DNA, the CDR3 is TGTGCCAGCAGCCGGGGGACAGTCAGTGAAGCTTTCTTT. Full variable domain (outside the CDR3, taken from reference TRBV5-5 and TRBJ1-1): DAGVTQSPTHLIKTRGQQVTLRCSPISGHKSVSWYQQVLGQGPQFIFQYYEKEERGRGNFPDRFSARQFPNYSSELNVNALLLGDSALYLCASSRGTVSEAFFGQGTRLTVV.

J is TRBJ2-5 and V is TRBV27; TRBD1 agrees at 8 bases. J gave up 5 bases and V 2 bases, and 7 bases lay outside the gene matches. The CDR3 totals 15 residues. The germline V gene has CDR1 MNHEY and CDR2 SMNVEV (reference sequence). Here the CDR3 reads CASSLRGQGWETQYF. The CDR3 DNA sequence: TGTGCCAGCAGTTTACGTGGACAGGGTTGGGAGACCCAGTACTTC.

The chain couples TRBV6-5 to TRBJ2-7; D is ambiguous. V was cut by 2 bases and J by 0 bases, with 14 bases left in between. CDR1 and CDR2 from the germline V gene are MNHEY and SVGAGI. There are 16 residues in the CDR3. DNA of the CDR3: TGTGCCAGCAGTTACAGACCAATTGGGGTCTCCTACGAGCAGTACTTC. Protein sequence: CASSYRPIGVSYEQYF.

V usage is TRBV4-2 and J usage is TRBJ2-1; D gene uncertain. Trimming removed 3 bases from V and 6 bases from J, with 15 bases in between. This CDR3 is 15 amino acids long. CDR1 is LGHNA, CDR2 YNFKEQ, per germline. CDR3 nucleotide sequence: TGTGCCAGCAGCCAGGCAGAGGTCGTATTCAATGAGCAGTTCTTC. This codes for CASSQAEVVFNEQFF.

The J gene is TRBJ1-2, the V gene TRBV30; D gene uncertain. The CDR3 has 13 residues. CDR1 and CDR2 from the germline V gene are GTSNPN and SVGIG (reference sequence). The germline V and J ends were trimmed by 5 bases and 4 bases, with 14 bases remaining between them. The CDR3: CAWSDLMTYGYTF. The CDR3 region has the DNA TGTGCCTGGTCAGACCTGATGACCTATGGCTACACCTTC.

This chain joins TRBV7-2 and TRBJ2-5, with TRBD2 as a possible D gene (6 bases). CDR3 length equals 14 residues. From germline, CDR1 is SGHTA and CDR2 FQGNSA. Between the trimmed V and J ends, which lost 3 bases and 0 bases, there was a span of 8 bases. The CDR3 region has the DNA TGTGCCAGCAGCTTGACTAGGTACCAAGAGACCCAGTACTTC. Translated: CASSLTRYQETQYF.

The V gene is TRBV5-4, the J gene TRBJ2-3; TRBD2 is a possible D gene (5 bases). The CDR3 extends over 16 amino acids. Germline V gene sequence: CDR1 SGHNT, CDR2 YYREEE (reference sequence). Trimming left V 4 bases short and J 1 base short, with 16 bases between. For the CDR3, the DNA is TGTGCCAGCAGCCGACCGGGGAGTGTTGGCACAGATACGCAGTATTTT. It yields the protein CASSRPGSVGTDTQYF.

The gene calls are TRBV18 and TRBJ2-7; TRBD2 aligns across 13 bases. Losses at the gene ends were 4 bases for V and 5 bases for J; bases not matched to a gene: 2. The CDR3 is 14 amino acids. Germline CDR1 reads KGHSH; CDR2 reads LQKENI. The CDR3 DNA sequence: TGTGCCAGCTCACTAGGACTAGCGGGAGACGAGCAGTACTTC. It codes for CASSLGLAGDEQYF.

The chain has TRBV7-6 and TRBJ2-5; the D is unclear. Germline V CDR1 and CDR2: SGHVS, FNYEAQ. Between the trimmed V and J ends, which lost 3 bases and 5 bases, there was a span of 16 bases. The CDR3 totals 15 residues. For the CDR3, the DNA is TGTGCCAGCAGCTTGGCCAGTCCCGTGCTGGAGACCCAGTACTTC. This sequence encodes CASSLASPVLETQYF.

The chain couples TRBV6-5 to TRBJ1-2, with D possibly being TRBD1 (6 bases). The CDR3 is made up of 15 amino acids. The germline gives CDR1 MNHEY, CDR2 SVGAGI. V dropped 6 bases and J dropped 6 bases, with 20 bases sitting between them. CDR3 loop: CASRTTWDTLDGYTF. In DNA, the CDR3 is TGTGCCAGCAGAACAACCTGGGACACTCTGGATGGCTACACCTTC.

The V call is TRBV6-1, the J call TRBJ2-3; the match to TRBD2 covers 10 bases. The germline CDR1 and CDR2 sequences are MNHNS and SASEGT. The CDR3 sequence is 16 residues long. The ends lost 3 bases at V and 0 bases at J; junction bases unmatched: 3. The chain's CDR3 is CASSERGLASTDTQYF. CDR3 in DNA: TGTGCCAGCAGTGAGCGGGGACTAGCGAGCACAGATACGCAGTATTTT.

The chain links TRBV19 to TRBJ1-2; D is possibly TRBD1 (5 bases). Trimming stripped 0 bases from V and 5 bases from J, with 16 bases between. The CDR3 spans 16 residues. Germline V gene lookup returns CDR1 LNHDA and CDR2 SQIVND (reference sequence). The CDR3 here is CASSIDHSGTPYGYTF. In DNA, the CDR3 is TGTGCCAGTAGTATAGACCACTCCGGGACGCCTTATGGCTACACCTTC.

By frequency in the sample, this clone is medium-sized (0.01 to 0.1%). V is TRBV5-1 and J is TRBJ1-2, with D perhaps TRBD1 (5 bases). Germline V gene sequence: CDR1 SGHRS, CDR2 YFSETQ. V was clipped by 0 bases and J by 4 bases, with 13 bases between them. CDR3 length: 15 amino acids. CDR3 residues: CASSLEPQARYGYTF. CDR3 DNA sequence: TGCGCCAGCAGCTTGGAGCCACAGGCCCGCTATGGCTACACCTTC.

This clone was seen a few times. This sequence joins TRBV2 and TRBJ1-1; D remains unclear. CDR1 SNHLY and CDR2 FYNNEI come from the germline V gene. The length of the CDR3 is 15 residues. The V end was cut by 4 bases, the J end by 4 bases, with 16 bases between. For the CDR3, the DNA is TGTGCCAGCAGTGTTCTTAGTGCTCTGAGCACTGAAGCTTTCTTT. Amino acids: CASSVLSALSTEAFF.